This TCR beta chain was sequenced in a study of T cells in tumors after PD-1 blockade. Study-wide context: Some patients also took daily vismodegib 150 mg during anti-PD-1 treatment. Peripheral blood samples averaged 36,536 unique clonotypes and roughly 110,000 templates. Study-level findings and limits: Blood contained approximately 40% of the tumor's TCR clonotypes.

With respect to this clone: Its target is unknown.

The V end was cut by 4 bases, the J end by 2 bases, with 8 bases between. The CDR3 is 13 residues long. Looked up from germline, CDR1 is KGHSH and CDR2 is LQKENI. Sequencing used immunoSEQ multiplex PCR; TCRdb keeps in-frame clones, though not all of them. The sample holds roughly 48,000 clones, approximately 81% seen once. V usage is TRBV18 and J usage is TRBJ1-2, with D maybe TRBD1 (5 bases). The source material was PBMCs, sampled before anti-PD-1 treatment. The sequence derives from a human donor with basal cell carcinoma. The CDR3 loop is CASSRDQNYGYTF. CDR3 nucleotide sequence: TGTGCCAGCTCACGGGACCAAAACTATGGCTACACCTTC.